The TCR beta chain described here comes from a study of blood T cell repertoires in COVID-19. Assay: immunoSEQ multiplex PCR; the TCRdb copy retains only in-frame clones and omits some. This sample has approximately 300,000 clones, with around four fifths found just once. The CDR3 has 16 amino acids. The germline CDR1 and CDR2 sequences are LGHDT and YNNKEL (reference sequence). V was clipped by 2 bases and J by 4 bases, with 15 bases between them. This chain links TRBV3-1 (or the pseudogene TRBV3-2) with TRBJ1-3; possibly TRBD1 for D (5 bases). Source material: peripheral blood. The TCR comes from a woman aged 50 to 60 with acute or convalescent COVID-19. DNA for the CDR3: TGTGCCAGCAGCCAATTGGGGGGGATCCTCGGAAACACCATATATTTT. It codes for CASSQLGGILGNTIYF.